Presented here are 17 T cell receptor beta chains from one specimen sequenced in a study of blood T cell repertoires in COVID-19. The assay was immunoSEQ multiplex PCR, and TCRdb's table has in-frame clones only and misses some. The table has about 270,000 clones, 81% seen once. Sequencing was carried out using peripheral blood. These TCRs come from a woman aged 55-70 years with active or convalescent COVID-19.

This sequence joins TRBV4-2 and TRBJ2-1, with 9 nucleotides matching TRBD1. CDR1 is LGHNA and CDR2 is YNFKEQ in the germline V gene. With V trimmed by 3 bases and J by 2 bases, 2 bases remained unmatched. This CDR3 comprises 15 residues. CDR3: CASSQRQGAYNEQFF. CDR3 nucleotides: TGTGCCAGCAGCCAGAGACAGGGGGCCTACAATGAGCAGTTCTTC.

The rearrangement joins TRBV5-1 to TRBJ1-1; tentative D call: TRBD1 (6 bases). V was clipped by 2 bases and J by 4 bases, with 12 bases between them. There are 14 residues in the CDR3. CDR1 is SGHRS and CDR2 is YFSETQ in the germline V gene. The CDR3 coding sequence is TGCGCCAGCAGCTTCCGGCAAGGGGGCACTGAAGCTTTCTTT. This translates into CASSFRQGGTEAFF.

This sequence joins TRBV10-3 and TRBJ2-1; maybe TRBD1 (6 bases). The CDR3 consists of 14 residues. With 2 bases removed from V and 7 bases from J, the gap between germline ends came to 12 bases. Germline CDR1 ENHRY, CDR2 SYGVKD. This CDR3 reads CAISEVNRVNEQFF. The CDR3, as DNA: TGTGCCATCAGTGAGGTTAACAGGGTAAATGAGCAGTTCTTC.

This chain links TRBV2 with TRBJ2-3, with D possibly being TRBD2 (6 bases). Germline-derived CDR1 and CDR2 are SNHLY and FYNNEI. The CDR3 consists of 16 residues. Trimming cost V 6 bases and J 0 bases, with 16 bases left between them. The CDR3 region is CASRRIPGLSTDTQYF. The CDR3 DNA is TGTGCCAGCAGAAGAATCCCGGGACTTAGCACAGATACGCAGTATTTT.

The CDR3 loop reads CASSRGLAGSTDTQYF. The DNA for the CDR3 is TGTGCCAGCAGTCGGGGACTAGCGGGGAGCACAGATACGCAGTATTTT. The J gene is TRBJ2-3, the V gene TRBV6-2 or TRBV6-3; 13 bases fit TRBD2. V shed 5 bases and J 0 bases; nucleotides not matched to a gene: 2. Germline V gives CDR1 MNHEY, CDR2 SVGEGT. CDR3 length: 16 amino acids.

The chain combines TRBV1 with TRBJ2-2; the D call of TRBD2 is as the table states it, not checked on the DNA. TRBV1 constitutes a pseudogene. The CDR3 is made up of 17 amino acids. The CDR3 protein is CTSSQDWNGGSGGELFF. The CDR3 DNA follows: TGCACCAGCAGCCAAGATTGGAACGGGGGGTCGGGCGGGGAGCTGTTTTTT.

The chain is built from TRBV6-2 or TRBV6-3 and TRBJ2-6; a possible D gene is TRBD1 (6 bases). The germline V gene encodes CDR1 MNHEY and CDR2 SVGEGT. The CDR3 has 17 amino acids. V was trimmed by 6 bases and J by 0 bases, leaving 15 bases between them. For the CDR3, the DNA is TGTGCCAGCAGCCACCGGACAGTGCTCTCTGGGGCCAACGTCCTGACTTTC. It translates to CASSHRTVLSGANVLTF.

This chain uses TRBV5-1 with TRBJ1-1, with D tentatively TRBD1 (6 bases). V lost 6 bases and J 1 base, leaving 10 bases between the germline ends. This CDR3 has 13 residues. Germline V CDR1 and CDR2: SGHRS, YFSETQ. CDR3 in amino acids: CASKDSQNTEAFF. In DNA, the CDR3 is TGCGCCAGCAAGGACAGTCAGAACACTGAAGCTTTCTTT.

The chain employs TRBV7-8 and TRBJ2-3, with a weak D call TRBD2 (5 bases). Looked up from germline, CDR1 is SGHVS and CDR2 is FQNEAQ. Trimming removed 5 bases at V and 8 bases at J, with 26 bases between. This CDR3 is 17 amino acids long. CDR3 coding DNA: TGTGCCAGCAGCCCGGCTAGCCAAGGCCAGTTTGGAGCTACGCAGTATTTT. It translates to CASSPASQGQFGATQYF.

CDR3 sequence (DNA): TGTGCCAGCAGCTTAGAACGGCTAGCGGGGACTTACGAGCAGTACTTC. This gives the protein CASSLERLAGTYEQYF. J is TRBJ2-7 and V is TRBV7-2; 9 bases map to TRBD2. V was pared by 1 base and J by 4 bases, with 8 bases of the junction left unmatched. Germline V lookup: CDR1 SGHTA, CDR2 FQGNSA. This CDR3 has 16 residues. Together with reference TRBV7-2 and TRBJ2-7, the CDR3 gives the full variable domain: GAGVSQSPSNKVTEKGKDVELRCDPISGHTALYWYRQSLGQGLEFLIYFQGNSAPDKSGLPSDRFSAERTGGSVSTLTIQRTQQEDSAVYLCASSLERLAGTYEQYFGPGTRLTVT.

The V call is TRBV11-3, the J call TRBJ1-2; a possible D gene is TRBD1 (5 bases). Germline values: CDR1 SGHNT, CDR2 YENEEA. The V end was cut by 6 bases, the J end by 6 bases, with 17 bases between. This CDR3 comprises 14 residues. The CDR3 nucleotides are TGTGCCAGCAGGCTAGAGGCGGGGCAGGATGGCTACACCTTC. Residues: CASRLEAGQDGYTF.

This clone was recorded a few times. The chain employs TRBV5-1 and TRBJ1-5; D is unclear. This CDR3 spans 13 amino acids. Germline lookup yields CDR1 SGHRS and CDR2 YFSETQ. Trimming stripped 4 bases from V and 6 bases from J, with 11 bases between. The CDR3 spells CASSPLVGQPQHF. In DNA form, the CDR3 reads TGCGCCAGCAGCCCGCTAGTCGGTCAGCCCCAGCATTTT. Variable domain in full (rest from reference TRBV5-1 and TRBJ1-5): KAGVTQTPRYLIKTRGQQVTLSCSPISGHRSVSWYQQTPGQGLQFLFEYFSETQRNKGNFPGRFSGRQFSNSRSEMNVSTLELGDSALYLCASSPLVGQPQHFGDGTRLSIL.

V usage is TRBV7-9 and J usage is TRBJ2-7; 10 bases agree with TRBD1. This CDR3 region has 16 residues. The ends lost 5 bases at V and 0 bases at J; junction bases unmatched: 7. Germline V gene data show CDR1 as SEHNR and CDR2 as FQNEAQ (reference sequence). CDR3: CASSVWDRGGSYEQYF. The CDR3 coding sequence is TGTGCCAGCAGCGTCTGGGACAGGGGAGGCTCCTACGAGCAGTACTTC.

V usage is TRBV2 and J usage is TRBJ2-7, with D perhaps matching TRBD1 (6 bases). The V gene lost 3 bases and the J gene lost 1 base, with 31 bases spanning the gap. This CDR3 region has 21 residues. Germline V CDR1 and CDR2: SNHLY, FYNNEI. The CDR3 here is CASSEGSSVWSGDPWSYEQYF. CDR3 in DNA: TGTGCCAGCAGTGAGGGATCCAGCGTTTGGTCAGGGGACCCCTGGTCCTACGAGCAGTACTTC.

The rearrangement links TRBV5-1 to TRBJ1-1; tentative D call: TRBD1 (6 bases). The length of the CDR3 is 14 residues. Germline V gene lookup returns CDR1 SGHRS and CDR2 YFSETQ. Trimming cost V 2 bases and J 5 bases, with 13 bases left between them. The CDR3: CASSLEGDLTEAFF. CDR3 sequence (DNA): TGCGCCAGCAGCTTAGAGGGGGATCTGACTGAAGCTTTCTTT. Using reference TRBV5-1 and TRBJ1-1 for the parts outside the CDR3, the full variable domain is KAGVTQTPRYLIKTRGQQVTLSCSPISGHRSVSWYQQTPGQGLQFLFEYFSETQRNKGNFPGRFSGRQFSNSRSEMNVSTLELGDSALYLCASSLEGDLTEAFFGQGTRLTVV.

V usage is TRBV3-1 (or the pseudogene TRBV3-2) and J usage is TRBJ2-5; D gene ambiguous. CDR3 size: 15 residues. V lost 2 bases and J lost 4, with 14 bases in between. Germline lookup yields CDR1 LGHDT and CDR2 YNNKEL (reference sequence). The CDR3 bases are TGTGCCAGCAGCCAACTCGCGACCCGCGGAGAGACCCAGTACTTC. This codes for CASSQLATRGETQYF.

This clone was seen a single time. The CDR3 bases are TGTGCCAGCACGCAAGCGGCTAACACCGGGGAGCTGTTTTTT. It translates to CASTQAANTGELFF. The gene calls are TRBV7-3 and TRBJ2-2; D may be TRBD2 (5 bases). This CDR3 comprises 14 residues. Looked up from germline, CDR1 is SGHTA and CDR2 is FQGTGA. V dropped 7 bases and J dropped 2 bases, with 11 bases sitting between them. The whole variable domain, remainder taken from reference TRBV7-3 and TRBJ2-2, is GAGVSQTPSNKVTEKGKYVELRCDPISGHTALYWYRQSLGQGPEFLIYFQGTGAADDSGLPNDRFFAVRPEGSVSTLKIQRTERGDSAVYLCASTQAANTGELFFGEGSRLTVL.